This T cell receptor beta chain was observed in a study of cytomegalovirus exposure and HLA in healthy donors. Points from the study as a whole: In a later analysis, a missense DCLRE1C variant was linked to TCR beta V- and J-gene trimming. The study had only CMV serostatus as immune exposure information. A few chains linked to CMV were shown in vitro to be specific for CMV antigens.

The PCR ran on 60 Vbeta and 13 Jbeta primers. TCRdb's copy holds only in-frame clones and misses some; the assay was immunoSEQ multiplex PCR. This sample has about 160,000 clones, with around 74% found just once. Trimming left V 3 bases short and J 5 bases short, with 19 bases between. The length of the CDR3 is 16 residues. From germline, CDR1 is SGHAT and CDR2 FQNNGV. In regard to this clone: Its matching antigen is unknown.

This chain uses TRBV11-2 with TRBJ2-5; tentatively, D is TRBD2 (5 bases). The sequence was obtained from a female donor in good health and CMV-seronegative. Sequenced input: PBMCs. CDR3 DNA sequence: TGTGCCAGCAGCTTCGGCTCCGGGTCAAGGAGGGAGACCCAGTACTTC. This gives the protein CASSFGSGSRRETQYF.